The 27 T cell receptor beta chains in this list originate from one sample, sequenced in a study of blood T cell repertoires in COVID-19. Generated by immunoSEQ multiplex PCR, the TCRdb table keeps only in-frame clones and is missing some. The sample has roughly 400,000 clones; about 88% are singletons. Material for sequencing was PBMCs or T cells enriched from blood (not recorded which). These receptors were obtained from a woman under 30 who had been exposed to COVID-19.

This chain joins TRBV9 and TRBJ1-1, with 8 bases identical to TRBD1. V lost 4 bases, J lost 4 bases, and 6 bases stayed unmatched. CDR3 size: 14 residues. Germline V CDR1 and CDR2: SGDLS, YYNGEE. The CDR3 DNA sequence: TGTGCCAGCAGCCCCAGGGGGCCGTTCACTGAAGCTTTCTTT. It is translated as CASSPRGPFTEAFF.

The chain carries TRBV6-5 and TRBJ2-5, with D possibly matching TRBD1 (6 bases). The V end lost 3 bases, the J end lost 5 bases, and 10 bases lay between the germline ends. Germline V gives CDR1 MNHEY, CDR2 SVGAGI. The CDR3 length is 13 residues. DNA for the CDR3: TGTGCCAGCAGTTATGGGGGCATTGAGACCCAGTACTTC. It encodes CASSYGGIETQYF.

The CDR3: CSVRGSSYEQYF. As DNA, the CDR3 is TGCAGCGTTCGAGGCAGCTCCTACGAGCAGTACTTC. The chain uses TRBV29-1 and TRBJ2-7; D ambiguous. This CDR3 comprises 12 residues. Trimming removed 5 bases from V and 0 bases from J, with 8 bases in between. CDR1 and CDR2 from the germline V gene are SQVTM and ANQGSEA.

V usage is TRBV28 and J usage is TRBJ2-7, with D unresolved. The CDR3 sequence is 14 residues long. With 2 bases removed from V and 7 bases from J, the gap between germline ends came to 15 bases. The germline V gene has CDR1 MDHEN and CDR2 SYDVKM. The CDR3 DNA follows: TGTGCCAGCAGTTTAACGTATGTAGCTGGTGAGCAGTACTTC. It encodes CASSLTYVAGEQYF.

The chain uses TRBV28 and TRBJ1-1; weak D call: TRBD1 (5 bases). This CDR3 comprises 14 residues. V lost 6 bases and J lost 0, with 11 bases in between. Germline lookup yields CDR1 MDHEN and CDR2 SYDVKM. The CDR3 nucleotides are TGTGCCAGCAGCCTCGGGGGAATGAACACTGAAGCTTTCTTT. Its protein is CASSLGGMNTEAFF.

The gene calls are TRBV20-1 and TRBJ1-4; TRBD1 agrees at 8 bases. The CDR3 is made up of 11 amino acids. Germline-derived CDR1 and CDR2 are DFQATT and SNEGSKA (reference sequence). With 5 bases clipped from V and 13 bases from J, the junction kept 6 bases outside the gene matches. CDR3 region: CSAPDRDLLFF. DNA of the CDR3: TGCAGTGCTCCGGACAGGGACCTACTGTTTTTT.

The chain recombines TRBV4-3 with TRBJ1-6; 8 nucleotides agree with TRBD1. Germline loops: CDR1 LGHNA, CDR2 YSLEER. After removal of 0 bases from V and 8 bases from J, the junction contained 3 bases not matched to a gene. The CDR3 is 15 residues long. CDR3 sequence: CASSQDRQGYSPLHF. CDR3 nucleotide sequence: TGCGCCAGCAGCCAAGATAGACAGGGGTATTCACCCCTCCACTTT.

The J gene is TRBJ1-1, the V gene TRBV5-8; 7 bases agree with TRBD1. V lost 10 bases, J lost 4 bases, and 10 bases stayed unmatched. The CDR3 is made up of 13 amino acids. CDR1 SGHTS and CDR2 YDEGEE come from the germline V gene. CDR3: CASRGQGGTEAFF. The CDR3 bases are TGTGCCTCCCGGGGGCAGGGGGGCACTGAAGCTTTCTTT.

The genes are TRBV6-5 and TRBJ1-6; 9 bases are a match to TRBD1. With V trimmed by 7 bases and J by 6 bases, 7 bases remained unmatched. CDR3 length: 15 residues. The germline V gene has CDR1 MNHEY and CDR2 SVGAGI. In nucleotides, the CDR3 is TGTGCCAGCAACACCCAGGGACAGGGTAATTCACCCCTCCACTTT. Protein: CASNTQGQGNSPLHF.

V is TRBV5-5 and J is TRBJ1-2; D remains ambiguous. Germline V gene sequence: CDR1 SGHKS, CDR2 YYEKEE (reference sequence). This CDR3 contains 15 residues. The V gene lost 4 bases and the J gene lost 1 base, with 14 bases spanning the gap. The CDR3 DNA is TGTGCCAGCAGCGATTCGGGGTTCGTTAACTATGGCTACACCTTC. Amino acids: CASSDSGFVNYGYTF.

The chain couples TRBV5-4 to TRBJ1-3, with TRBD1 matching 9 bases. CDR3 size: 16 residues. The germline V gene has CDR1 SGHNT and CDR2 YYREEE (reference sequence). Trimming removed 4 bases from V and 1 base from J; junction bases left unmatched: 6. CDR3 loop: CASSRTGVGSGNTIYF. The DNA of the CDR3 is TGTGCCAGCAGCCGGACAGGGGTGGGTTCTGGAAACACCATATATTTT.

The J gene is TRBJ2-2, the V gene TRBV4-2; 12 bases fit TRBD2. V lost 0 bases, J lost 6 bases, and 2 bases stayed unmatched. This CDR3 comprises 16 residues. In germline, CDR1 is LGHNA, CDR2 YNFKEQ. The DNA for the CDR3 is TGTGCCAGCAGCCAAGATCGACTAGCGGGAGCCGGGGAGCTGTTTTTT. Translating it yields CASSQDRLAGAGELFF.

The chain couples TRBV30 to TRBJ2-7; 7 bases are a match to TRBD1. J was trimmed by 9 bases and V by 4 bases; bases with no gene match: 9. Germline-derived CDR1 and CDR2 are GTSNPN and SVGIG (reference sequence). The CDR3 runs 12 residues. For the CDR3, the DNA is TGTGCCTGGATTAGACAGGGCTATGGGCAGTACTTC. Translating gives CAWIRQGYGQYF.

This clone was seen a single time. The chain links TRBV3-1 (or the pseudogene TRBV3-2) to TRBJ1-2, with a weak D call TRBD1 (5 bases). Per germline, CDR1 LGHDT and CDR2 YNNKEL (reference sequence). This CDR3 has 14 amino acids. Trimming removed 0 bases at V and 8 bases at J, with 13 bases between. CDR3 sequence (DNA): TGTGCCAGCAGCCAAGATCTCAGGGTGGGCGGCTACACCTTC. This codes for CASSQDLRVGGYTF.

The CDR3 sequence is CASSYDGTPYNEQFF. Here the CDR3 DNA reads TGTGCCAGCAGTTACGACGGGACTCCGTACAATGAGCAGTTCTTC. The chain has TRBV6-6 and TRBJ2-1; D perhaps matches TRBD2 (6 bases). CDR3 length: 15 amino acids. V was trimmed by 2 bases and J by 4 bases, leaving 12 bases between them. CDR1 and CDR2 from the germline V gene are MNHNY and SVGAGI (reference sequence).

This chain connects TRBV21-1 to TRBJ2-1; TRBD1 was called by the table and not checked on the DNA. TRBV21-1 constitutes a pseudogene. The CDR3 runs 21 residues. CDR3 region: CASSKNGGGPPLGSPWDEQFF. CDR3 coding DNA: TGTGCCAGCAGCAAAAATGGGGGCGGTCCCCCCTTGGGTTCCCCTTGGGATGAGCAGTTCTTC.

The rearrangement links TRBV18 to TRBJ1-1, with D possibly matching TRBD1 (6 bases). Germline CDR1 KGHSH, CDR2 LQKENI. V was shortened by 4 bases and J by 2 bases, with 11 bases between the two germline ends. The CDR3 is made up of 14 amino acids. The CDR3 DNA follows: TGTGCCAGCTCACTACAGGGCATCAACACTGAAGCTTTCTTT. It encodes CASSLQGINTEAFF. The full variable domain, completed using reference TRBV18 and TRBJ1-1, is NAGVMQNPRHLVRRRGQEARLRCSPMKGHSHVYWYRQLPEEGLKFMVYLQKENIIDESGMPKERFSAEFPKEGPSILRIQQVVRGDSAAYFCASSLQGINTEAFFGQGTRLTVV.

The chain carries TRBV5-5 and TRBJ1-5, with D tentatively TRBD1 (5 bases). Looked up from germline, CDR1 is SGHKS and CDR2 is YYEKEE (reference sequence). Trimming pared 5 bases from V and 0 bases from J, leaving 18 bases between. The CDR3 length is 17 residues. CDR3 sequence: CASSSRVAMNSNQPQHF. The DNA of the CDR3 is TGTGCCAGCAGTTCCAGGGTAGCTATGAATAGCAATCAGCCCCAGCATTTT.

The rearrangement uses TRBV11-2 and TRBJ2-7, with TRBD1 as a possible D gene (6 bases). Germline loops: CDR1 SGHAT, CDR2 FQNNGV. CDR3 length: 15 residues. V was shortened by 2 bases and J by 3 bases, with 14 bases between the two germline ends. The DNA of the CDR3 is TGTGCCAGCAGCTTATCCCCCCTAGGGGGCTACGAGCAGTACTTC. As protein: CASSLSPLGGYEQYF. The whole variable domain, remainder taken from reference TRBV11-2 and TRBJ2-7, is EAGVAQSPRYKIIEKRQSVAFWCNPISGHATLYWYQQILGQGPKLLIQFQNNGVVDDSQLPKDRFSAERLKGVDSTLKIQPAKLEDSAVYLCASSLSPLGGYEQYFGPGTRLTVT.

This chain joins TRBV13 and TRBJ1-2, with D maybe TRBD1 (6 bases). There are 13 residues in the CDR3. Trimming pared 3 bases from V and 4 bases from J, leaving 9 bases between. The germline V gene has CDR1 PRHDT and CDR2 FYEKMQ (reference sequence). The CDR3 loop reads CASSFGGLYGYTF. The DNA for the CDR3 is TGTGCCAGCAGCTTCGGGGGGCTCTATGGCTACACCTTC.

The CDR3 loop reads CASSRTGMMIGELFF. In DNA, the CDR3 is TGTGCCAGCAGCCGGACAGGGATGATGATCGGGGAGCTGTTTTTT. The rearrangement uses TRBV7-8 and TRBJ2-2; 8 positions agree with TRBD1. J lost 7 bases, V lost 5 bases, and 9 bases had no gene match. CDR1 is SGHVS, CDR2 FQNEAQ, per germline. This CDR3 is built from 15 residues. The full variable domain, its missing parts supplied by reference TRBV7-8 and TRBJ2-2, is GAGVSQSPRYKVAKRGQDVALRCDPISGHVSLFWYQQALGQGPEFLTYFQNEAQLDKSGLPSDRFFAERPEGSVSTLKIQRTQQEDSAVYLCASSRTGMMIGELFFGEGSRLTVL.

Comments on this clone: Additional DNA sequences in this sample encode the identical CDR3. The chain carries TRBV28 and TRBJ2-2; D is unclear. The CDR3 contains 14 residues. V was pared by 6 bases and J by 1 base, with 9 bases between. Germline CDR1 is MDHEN and CDR2 is SYDVKM. The CDR3 spells CASSLAGNTGELFF. CDR3 coding DNA: TGTGCCAGCAGCCTCGCAGGGAACACCGGGGAGCTGTTTTTT.

This chain connects TRBV11-2 to TRBJ2-1; tentative D call: TRBD2 (5 bases). Germline CDR1 reads SGHAT; CDR2 reads FQNNGV. The CDR3 extends over 16 amino acids. The germline V and J ends were trimmed by 1 base and 0 bases, with 10 bases remaining between them. The CDR3 bases are TGTGCCAGCAGCTTAGTTCGGGGAGCCTCCTACAATGAGCAGTTCTTC. Protein product: CASSLVRGASYNEQFF.

The V call is TRBV15, the J call TRBJ2-3; D gene unclear. Trimming stripped 3 bases from V and 0 bases from J, with 7 bases between. Germline CDR1 is LNHNV and CDR2 is YYDKDF (reference sequence). The CDR3 length is 14 residues. CDR3 nucleotides: TGTGCCACCAGCAGGTCAGCGAGCACAGATACGCAGTATTTT. Translating it yields CATSRSASTDTQYF.

This clone was observed a few times. This CDR3 is CASSVGSLKGGGEAFF. The CDR3 nucleotides are TGTGCCAGTAGTGTAGGGTCATTAAAAGGCGGGGGTGAAGCTTTCTTT. This chain joins TRBV19 and TRBJ1-1; D is possibly TRBD1 (5 bases). Between the trimmed V and J ends, which lost 5 bases and 7 bases, there was a span of 23 bases. The germline V gene has CDR1 LNHDA and CDR2 SQIVND (reference sequence). The CDR3 sequence is 16 residues long.

The chain recombines TRBV10-3 with TRBJ2-5, with 13 bases matching TRBD2. CDR3 size: 16 residues. CDR1 is ENHRY, CDR2 SYGVKD, per germline. V lost 2 bases to trimming and J lost 7 bases; unmatched junction nucleotides: 7. For the CDR3, the DNA is TGTGCCATCAGTGAGCAGGGACTAGCGGGGCTTGGGACCCAGTACTTC. Its protein product is CAISEQGLAGLGTQYF.

The chain joins TRBV6-5 to TRBJ1-3; 8 positions agree with TRBD1. This CDR3 comprises 15 residues. J gave up 2 bases and V 10 bases, and 10 bases lay outside the gene matches. Germline V CDR1 and CDR2: MNHEY, SVGAGI. The CDR3 is CAIGRPTGAGNTIYF. The DNA of the CDR3 is TGTGCCATTGGGCGGCCGACAGGGGCTGGAAACACCATATATTTT.